The source of this T cell receptor beta chain is a study of preoperative IRX-2 immunotherapy in early breast cancer. Some clones are missing from TCRdb's copy, which holds only in-frame ones; the method was immunoSEQ multiplex PCR. The repertoire holds around 25,000 clones, with approximately 84% as singletons. Treatment specified: preoperative locoregional IRX-2 cytokine immunotherapy. Preoperative locoregional IRX-2 cytokine immunotherapy was tested in the phase Ib source study. Per the germline V gene, CDR1 is SGHAT and CDR2 is FQDESV (reference sequence). Trimming shortened V by 3 bases and J by 0 bases, and 15 bases separated the two germline ends. The CDR3 totals 18 residues.

This sequence originates from a human donor with breast cancer. This chain uses TRBV11-1 with TRBJ2-6, with D possibly TRBD1 on 5 matching bases. The specimen was lymph node tissue, collected before IRX-2 immunotherapy. The CDR3 sequence: CASSLARTRRSGANVLTF. Here the CDR3 DNA reads TGTGCCAGCAGCTTGGCACGGACAAGACGCTCTGGGGCCAACGTCCTGACTTTC.